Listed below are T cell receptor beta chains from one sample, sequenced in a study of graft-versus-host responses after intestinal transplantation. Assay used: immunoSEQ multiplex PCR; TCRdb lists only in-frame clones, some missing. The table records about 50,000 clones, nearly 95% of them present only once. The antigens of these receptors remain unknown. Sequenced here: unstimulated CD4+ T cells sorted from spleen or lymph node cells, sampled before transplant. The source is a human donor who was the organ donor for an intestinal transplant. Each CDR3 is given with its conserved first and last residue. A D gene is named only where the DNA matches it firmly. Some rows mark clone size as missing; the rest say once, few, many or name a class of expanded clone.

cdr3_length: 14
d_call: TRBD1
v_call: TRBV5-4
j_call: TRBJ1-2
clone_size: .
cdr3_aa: CASSSTGGDYGYTF
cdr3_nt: TGTGCCAGCAGCTCGACAGGGGGTGACTATGGCTACACCTTC

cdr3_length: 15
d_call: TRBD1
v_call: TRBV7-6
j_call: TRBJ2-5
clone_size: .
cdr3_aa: CASSFRTGGFETQYF
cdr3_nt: TGTGCCAGCAGCTTTAGGACAGGGGGCTTTGAGACCCAGTACTTC

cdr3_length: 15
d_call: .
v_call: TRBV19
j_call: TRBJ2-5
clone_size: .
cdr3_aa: CASSPTQGSRETQYF
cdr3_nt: TGTGCCAGTAGTCCCACACAGGGATCCAGAGAGACCCAGTACTTC

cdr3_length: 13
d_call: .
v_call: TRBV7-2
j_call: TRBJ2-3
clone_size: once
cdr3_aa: CASSLDNTDTQYF
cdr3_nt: TGTGCCAGCAGCTTGGACAACACAGATACGCAGTATTTT

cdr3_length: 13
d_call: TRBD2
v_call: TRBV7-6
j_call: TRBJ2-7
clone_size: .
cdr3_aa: CASSRTSGGEQYF
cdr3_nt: TGTGCCAGCAGCCGTACTAGCGGGGGCGAGCAGTACTTC

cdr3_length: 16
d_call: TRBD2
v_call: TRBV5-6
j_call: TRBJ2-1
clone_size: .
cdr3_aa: CASSPPGLAGWWEQFF
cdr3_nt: TGTGCCAGCAGCCCTCCGGGACTAGCGGGATGGTGGGAGCAGTTCTTC

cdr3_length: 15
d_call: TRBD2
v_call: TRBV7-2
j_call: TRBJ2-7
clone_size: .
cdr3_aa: CASSLGLAGTYEQYF
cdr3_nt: TGTGCCAGCAGCCTGGGACTAGCGGGAACCTACGAGCAGTACTTC

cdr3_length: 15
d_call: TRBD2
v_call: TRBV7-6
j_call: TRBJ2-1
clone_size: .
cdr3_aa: CASSFGTSGVDEQFF
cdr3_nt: TGTGCCAGCAGCTTCGGGACTAGCGGTGTAGATGAGCAGTTCTTC

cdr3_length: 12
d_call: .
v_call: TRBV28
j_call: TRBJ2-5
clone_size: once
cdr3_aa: CASSPVGETQYF
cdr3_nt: TGTGCCAGCAGTCCCGTGGGTGAGACCCAGTACTTC

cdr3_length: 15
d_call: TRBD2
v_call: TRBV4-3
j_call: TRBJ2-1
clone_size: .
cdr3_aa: CASSPGGGFYNEQFF
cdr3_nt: TGCGCCAGCAGTCCGGGAGGAGGGTTCTACAATGAGCAGTTCTTC

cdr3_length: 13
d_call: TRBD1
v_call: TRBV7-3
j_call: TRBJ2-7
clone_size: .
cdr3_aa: CASSFGTGYEQYF
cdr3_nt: TGTGCCAGCAGCTTCGGGACAGGGTACGAGCAGTACTTC

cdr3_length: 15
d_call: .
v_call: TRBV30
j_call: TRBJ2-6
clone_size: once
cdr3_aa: CAWTGDSRGANVLTF
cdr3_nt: TGTGCCTGGACGGGGGATTCGAGGGGGGCCAACGTCCTGACTTTC

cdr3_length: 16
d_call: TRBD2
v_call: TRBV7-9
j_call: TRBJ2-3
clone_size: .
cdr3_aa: CASSLNRLAGEDTQYF
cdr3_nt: TGTGCCAGCAGCTTAAACAGACTAGCGGGAGAAGATACGCAGTATTTT

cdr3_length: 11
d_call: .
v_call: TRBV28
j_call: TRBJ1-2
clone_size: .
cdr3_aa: CASRNNYGYTF
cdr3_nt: TGTGCCAGCAGAAATAACTATGGCTACACCTTC

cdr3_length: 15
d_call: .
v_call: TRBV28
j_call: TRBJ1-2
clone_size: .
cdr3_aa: CASRDPGIANYGYTF
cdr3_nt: TGTGCCAGCAGAGACCCGGGCATAGCTAACTATGGCTACACCTTC

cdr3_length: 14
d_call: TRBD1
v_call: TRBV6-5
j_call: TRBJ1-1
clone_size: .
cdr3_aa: CASSNRGLRTEAFF
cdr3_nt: TGTGCCAGCAGTAACAGGGGGCTACGGACTGAAGCTTTCTTT

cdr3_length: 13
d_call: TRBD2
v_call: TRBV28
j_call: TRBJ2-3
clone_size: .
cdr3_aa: CASKGGRWDTQYF
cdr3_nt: TGTGCCAGCAAGGGCGGGAGATGGGATACGCAGTATTTT

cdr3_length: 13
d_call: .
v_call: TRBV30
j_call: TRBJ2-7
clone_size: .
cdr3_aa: CAWRQGVVGEQYF
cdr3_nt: TGTGCCTGGAGACAGGGAGTGGTGGGCGAGCAGTACTTC

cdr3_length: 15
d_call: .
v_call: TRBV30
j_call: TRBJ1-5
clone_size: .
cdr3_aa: CAWSLRSRGYQPQHF
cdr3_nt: TGTGCCTGGAGTCTCCGATCCCGAGGGTATCAGCCCCAGCATTTT

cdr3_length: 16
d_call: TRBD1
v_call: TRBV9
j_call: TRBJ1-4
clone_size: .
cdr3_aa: CASSPGTGGGNEKLFF
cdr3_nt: TGTGCCAGCAGCCCTGGGACAGGCGGAGGTAATGAAAAACTGTTTTTT

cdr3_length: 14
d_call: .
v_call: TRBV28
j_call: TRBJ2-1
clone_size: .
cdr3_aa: CASSLSEVYNEQFF
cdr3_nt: TGTGCCAGCAGTTTGTCCGAAGTTTACAATGAGCAGTTCTTC

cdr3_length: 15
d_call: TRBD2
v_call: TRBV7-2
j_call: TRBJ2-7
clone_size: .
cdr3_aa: CASSLAREVNYEQYF
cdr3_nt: TGTGCCAGCAGCTTGGCGCGGGAGGTGAACTACGAGCAGTACTTC

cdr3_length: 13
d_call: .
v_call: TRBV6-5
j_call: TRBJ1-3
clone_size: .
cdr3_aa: CASSRERGNTIYF
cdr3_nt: TGTGCCAGCAGTAGAGAGCGCGGGAACACCATATATTTT